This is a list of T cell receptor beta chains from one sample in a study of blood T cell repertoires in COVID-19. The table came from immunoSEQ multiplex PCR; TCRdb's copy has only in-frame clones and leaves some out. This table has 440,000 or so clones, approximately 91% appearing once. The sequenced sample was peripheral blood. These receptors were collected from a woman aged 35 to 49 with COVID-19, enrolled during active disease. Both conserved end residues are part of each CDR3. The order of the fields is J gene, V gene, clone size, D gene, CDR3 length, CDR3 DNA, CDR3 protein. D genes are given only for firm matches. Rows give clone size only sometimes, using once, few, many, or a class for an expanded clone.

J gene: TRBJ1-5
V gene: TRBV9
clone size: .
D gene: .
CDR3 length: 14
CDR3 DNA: TGTGCCAGCAGCGCCGGACAAGGGAATCAGCCCCAGCATTTT
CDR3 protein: CASSAGQGNQPQHF

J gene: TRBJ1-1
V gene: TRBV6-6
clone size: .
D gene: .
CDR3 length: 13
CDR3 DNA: TGTGCCAGCAGTCTGGGGGGGAACACTGAAGCTTTCTTT
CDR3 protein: CASSLGGNTEAFF

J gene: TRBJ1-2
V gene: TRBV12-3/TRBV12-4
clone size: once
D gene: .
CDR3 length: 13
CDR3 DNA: TGTGCCAGCAGTTTACAGGGTAACTATGGCTACACCTTC
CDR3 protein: CASSLQGNYGYTF

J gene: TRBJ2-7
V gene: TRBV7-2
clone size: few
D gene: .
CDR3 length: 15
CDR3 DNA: TGTGCCAGCAGCTTAATTCAGGGGATGACCTACGAGCAGTACTTC
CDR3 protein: CASSLIQGMTYEQYF

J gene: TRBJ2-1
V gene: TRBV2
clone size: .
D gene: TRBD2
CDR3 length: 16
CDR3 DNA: TGTGCCAGCAGTGAAGGGAGTAGCGGGAATGGGAATGAGCAGTTCTTC
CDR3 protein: CASSEGSSGNGNEQFF

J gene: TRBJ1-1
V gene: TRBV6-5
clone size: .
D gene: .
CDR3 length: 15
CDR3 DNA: TGTGCCAGCAGTTATATGAAGGCGGGGGGAGCTGAAGCTTTCTTT
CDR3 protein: CASSYMKAGGAEAFF

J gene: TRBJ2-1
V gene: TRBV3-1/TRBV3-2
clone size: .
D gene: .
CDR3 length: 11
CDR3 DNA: TGTGCCAGCAGCCAGGCGGGTGAGCAGTTCTTC
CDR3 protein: CASSQAGEQFF

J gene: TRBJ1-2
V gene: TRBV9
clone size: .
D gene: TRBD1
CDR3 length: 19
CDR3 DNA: TGTGCCAGCAGCGCGAGCTTTCCGGGACAGATCGCCGCTGAAAATGGCTACACCTTC
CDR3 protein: CASSASFPGQIAAENGYTF

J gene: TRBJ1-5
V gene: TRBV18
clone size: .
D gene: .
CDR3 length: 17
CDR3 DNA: TGTGCCAGCTCACCTGAGCGGGCCCCAAGTATCAATCAGCCCCAGCATTTT
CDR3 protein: CASSPERAPSINQPQHF

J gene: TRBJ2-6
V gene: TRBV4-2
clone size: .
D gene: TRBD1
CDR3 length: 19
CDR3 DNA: TGTGCCAGCAGCCCTATTACCGGGACAGGCTACTCTGGGGCCAACGTCCTGACTTTC
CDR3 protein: CASSPITGTGYSGANVLTF

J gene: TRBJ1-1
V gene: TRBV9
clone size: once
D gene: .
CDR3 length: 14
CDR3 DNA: TGTGCCAGCAGCGTAGGTGGCCGTACCACTGAAGCTTTCTTT
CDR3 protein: CASSVGGRTTEAFF

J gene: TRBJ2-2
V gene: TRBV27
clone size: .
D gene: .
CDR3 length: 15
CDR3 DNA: TGTGCCAGCAGACGGGGATGGGAGAACACCGGGGAGCTGTTTTTT
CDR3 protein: CASRRGWENTGELFF

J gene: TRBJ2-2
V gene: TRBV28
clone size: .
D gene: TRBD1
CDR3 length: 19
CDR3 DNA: TGTGCCAGCAGTAGGACGATCCGGGACAGGGGGGGAAACACCGGGGAGCTGTTTTTT
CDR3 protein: CASSRTIRDRGGNTGELFF

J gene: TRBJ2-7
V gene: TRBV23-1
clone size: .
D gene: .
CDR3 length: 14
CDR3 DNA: TGCGCCAGCAGTCCCGGGGGTATCACTTACGAGCAGTACTTC
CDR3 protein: CASSPGGITYEQYF

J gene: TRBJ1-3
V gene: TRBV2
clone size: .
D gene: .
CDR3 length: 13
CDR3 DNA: TGTGCCAGCACCGGAGAGGCTGGAAACACCATATATTTT
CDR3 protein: CASTGEAGNTIYF

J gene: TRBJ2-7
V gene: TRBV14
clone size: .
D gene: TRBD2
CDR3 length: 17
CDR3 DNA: TGTGCCAGCAGTCAGGGACTAGCGGGAGGCTTCGGCTACGAGCAGTACTTC
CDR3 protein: CASSQGLAGGFGYEQYF

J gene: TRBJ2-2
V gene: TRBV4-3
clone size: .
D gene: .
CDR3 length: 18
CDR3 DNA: TGCGCCAGCAGCCAAGAGGCCCTAGCGAGATTGAACACCGGGGAGCTGTTTTTT
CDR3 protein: CASSQEALARLNTGELFF

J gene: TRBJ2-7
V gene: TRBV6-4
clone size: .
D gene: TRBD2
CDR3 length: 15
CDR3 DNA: TGTGCCAGCTGGACTCCGCTAGCGGGAGCGTCCGAGCAGTACTTC
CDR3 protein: CASWTPLAGASEQYF

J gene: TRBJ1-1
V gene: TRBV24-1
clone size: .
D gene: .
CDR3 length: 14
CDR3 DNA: TGTGCCACCCGCGGTAGCGGCTCGAACACTGAAGCTTTCTTT
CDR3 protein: CATRGSGSNTEAFF

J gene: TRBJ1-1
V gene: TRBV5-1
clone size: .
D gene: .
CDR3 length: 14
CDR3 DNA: TGCGCCAGCAGCTTGGGTGGGCCGAGTACTGAAGCTTTCTTT
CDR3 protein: CASSLGGPSTEAFF

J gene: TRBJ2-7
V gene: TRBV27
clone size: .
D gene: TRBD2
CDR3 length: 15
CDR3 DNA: TGTGCCAGCAGACCGCCTAGCGGGAATAGGTACGAGCAGTACTTC
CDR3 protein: CASRPPSGNRYEQYF

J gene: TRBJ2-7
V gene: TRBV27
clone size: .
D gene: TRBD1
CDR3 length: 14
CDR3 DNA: TGTGCCAGCAGTTGGGCCCTGACAGGGGGCGAGCAGTACTTC
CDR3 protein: CASSWALTGGEQYF

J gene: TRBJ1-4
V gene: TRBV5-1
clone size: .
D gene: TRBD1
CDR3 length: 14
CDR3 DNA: TGCGCCAGCAGCTTGCAGGGGGATAATGAAAAACTGTTTTTT
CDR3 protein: CASSLQGDNEKLFF

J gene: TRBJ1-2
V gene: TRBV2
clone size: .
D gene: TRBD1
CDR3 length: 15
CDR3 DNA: TGTGCCAGCAGTGAACTGGACAGGGGTTCCTATGGCTACACCTTC
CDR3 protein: CASSELDRGSYGYTF

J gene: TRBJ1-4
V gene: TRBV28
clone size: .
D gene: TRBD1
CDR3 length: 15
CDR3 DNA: TGTGCCAGCAGTTCCCCGGGACAGGATAATGAAAAACTGTTTTTT
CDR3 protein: CASSSPGQDNEKLFF

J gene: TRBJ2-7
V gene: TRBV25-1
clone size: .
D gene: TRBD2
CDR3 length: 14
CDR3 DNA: TGTGCCAGCAGCGTACTAGCGGGATTCCACGAGCAGTACTTC
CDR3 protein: CASSVLAGFHEQYF

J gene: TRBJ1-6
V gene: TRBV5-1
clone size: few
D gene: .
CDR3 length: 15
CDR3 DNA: TGCGCCAGCAGCCTGACTCCAAACGACGGGTCACCCCTCCACTTT
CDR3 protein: CASSLTPNDGSPLHF

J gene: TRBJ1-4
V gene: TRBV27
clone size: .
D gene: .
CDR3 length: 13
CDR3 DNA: TGTGCCATCGCCTCGCGGGGAGAGGGAAAACTGTTTTTT
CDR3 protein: CAIASRGEGKLFF

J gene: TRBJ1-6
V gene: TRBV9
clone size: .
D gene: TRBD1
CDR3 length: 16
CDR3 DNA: TGTGCCAGCAGCGTGGGACAGGGGGTTTATAATTCACCCCTCCACTTT
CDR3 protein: CASSVGQGVYNSPLHF

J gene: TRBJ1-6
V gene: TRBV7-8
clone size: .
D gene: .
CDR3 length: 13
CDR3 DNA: TGTGCCAGCAGCTCACCCGGGGGGCCACCCCTCCACTTT
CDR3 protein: CASSSPGGPPLHF

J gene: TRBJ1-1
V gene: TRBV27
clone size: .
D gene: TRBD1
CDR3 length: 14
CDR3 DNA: TGTGCCAGCAGTGGACAGGGGGCCTACACTGAAGCTTTCTTT
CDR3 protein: CASSGQGAYTEAFF

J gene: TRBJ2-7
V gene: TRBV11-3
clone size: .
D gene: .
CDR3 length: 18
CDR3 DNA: TGTGCCAGCAGCTTAGTTCGAAAACAGGGTTTTCCTTTCTACGAGCAGTACTTC
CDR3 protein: CASSLVRKQGFPFYEQYF

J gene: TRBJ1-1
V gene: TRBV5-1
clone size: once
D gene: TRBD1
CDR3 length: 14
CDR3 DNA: TGCGCCAGTTTCCGGGACAGGGGGAACACTGAAGCTTTCTTT
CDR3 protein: CASFRDRGNTEAFF

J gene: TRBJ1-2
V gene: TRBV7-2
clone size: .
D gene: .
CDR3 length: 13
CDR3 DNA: TGTGCCAGCAGCCGGCAGGGGATCTATGGCTACACCTTC
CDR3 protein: CASSRQGIYGYTF

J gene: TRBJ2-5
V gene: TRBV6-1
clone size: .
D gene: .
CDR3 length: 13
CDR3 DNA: TGTGCCAGCAGTGAATCCGGACTTACGGCCCAGTACTTC
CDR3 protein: CASSESGLTAQYF

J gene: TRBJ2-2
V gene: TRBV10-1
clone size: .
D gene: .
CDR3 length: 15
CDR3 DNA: TGCGCCAGCAGCCTTTTGACAACGAACACCGGGGAGCTGTTTTTT
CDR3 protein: CASSLLTTNTGELFF

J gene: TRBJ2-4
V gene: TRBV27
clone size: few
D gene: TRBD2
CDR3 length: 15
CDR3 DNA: TGTGCCAGCAGTTTAACTAGCGGGAGTTGGGACATTCAGTACTTC
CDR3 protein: CASSLTSGSWDIQYF

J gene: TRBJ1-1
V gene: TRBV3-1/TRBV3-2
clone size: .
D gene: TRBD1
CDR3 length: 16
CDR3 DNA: TGTGCCAGCAGCCATCAAATTGGGACAGGGGGCACTGAAGCTTTCTTT
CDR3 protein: CASSHQIGTGGTEAFF